Presented here are 18 T cell receptor beta chains from one specimen sequenced in a study of glioma-infiltrating T cells after dendritic cell vaccination. The time point: after dendritic cell vaccination, including at tumor progression/relapse. Sequencing used immunoSEQ multiplex PCR; TCRdb keeps in-frame clones, though not all of them. The table lists about 65,000 clones, roughly 86% of them singletons. The specimen was blood, collected after dendritic cell vaccination. The source of these receptors is a human donor with glioblastoma.

By share of the sample, this clone is medium-sized. V usage is TRBV11-2 and J usage is TRBJ2-2; 9 nucleotides line up with TRBD1. With V trimmed by 2 bases and J by 1 base, 5 bases remained unmatched. Germline V gene data show CDR1 as SGHAT and CDR2 as FQNNGV. The CDR3 contains 17 residues. The CDR3, as DNA: TGTGCCAGCAGCTTAACGGACAGGGGCAGGAACACCGGGGAGCTGTTTTTT. Translating it yields CASSLTDRGRNTGELFF. The full variable domain, completed using reference TRBV11-2 and TRBJ2-2, is EAGVAQSPRYKIIEKRQSVAFWCNPISGHATLYWYQQILGQGPKLLIQFQNNGVVDDSQLPKDRFSAERLKGVDSTLKIQPAKLEDSAVYLCASSLTDRGRNTGELFFGEGSRLTVL.

This chain links TRBV7-2 with TRBJ2-2; 13 positions agree with TRBD2. CDR1 and CDR2 from the germline V gene are SGHTA and FQGNSA. The CDR3 contains 16 residues. V lost 4 bases to trimming and J lost 4 bases; unmatched junction nucleotides: 3. The CDR3 region is CASSSTSGRRTGELFF. The CDR3 DNA sequence: TGTGCCAGCAGCTCGACTAGCGGGAGGCGCACCGGGGAGCTGTTTTTT. The variable domain in full, with the rest retrieved from reference TRBV7-2 and TRBJ2-2, is GAGVSQSPSNKVTEKGKDVELRCDPISGHTALYWYRQSLGQGLEFLIYFQGNSAPDKSGLPSDRFSAERTGGSVSTLTIQRTQQEDSAVYLCASSSTSGRRTGELFFGEGSRLTVL.

The chain combines TRBV6-5 with TRBJ1-2; D is unresolved. The V and J ends lost 6 bases and 6 bases respectively, with 14 bases between them. Per the germline V gene, CDR1 is MNHEY and CDR2 is SVGAGI. The CDR3 totals 13 residues. Here the CDR3 DNA reads TGTGCCAGCAGACTACGAGGCTACCATGGCTACACCTTC. It translates to CASRLRGYHGYTF.

This clone appeared once. The V and J genes are TRBV7-2 and TRBJ2-7; a possible D gene is TRBD2 (7 bases). Germline V lookup: CDR1 SGHTA, CDR2 FQGNSA. The CDR3 totals 14 residues. The ends were cut back, 1 base at V and 4 bases at J, with 11 bases in the middle. Here the CDR3 DNA reads TGTGCCAGCAGCTTAGTAGAGGGGGGGTACGAGCAGTACTTC. The encoded protein is CASSLVEGGYEQYF.

The chain carries TRBV12-5 and TRBJ1-1; D not resolved. The CDR3 runs 11 residues. CDR1 is LGHNT and CDR2 is FRNRAP in the germline V gene. V dropped 3 bases and J dropped 11 bases, with 10 bases sitting between them. For the CDR3, the DNA is TGTGCTAGTGGTTTAACAGACGCCGCTTTCTTT. Translation: CASGLTDAAFF.

The rearrangement joins TRBV6-1 to TRBJ1-2; TRBD1 agrees at 10 bases. V lost 5 bases to trimming and J lost 8 bases; unmatched junction nucleotides: 11. Germline CDR1 MNHNS, CDR2 SASEGT. The CDR3 covers 15 residues. The CDR3 reads CASSLDGQGGMGYTF. In nucleotides, the CDR3 is TGTGCCAGCAGTCTAGACGGACAGGGGGGTATGGGCTACACCTTC.

The genes are TRBV18 and TRBJ2-2, with D perhaps TRBD2 (5 bases). There are 13 residues in the CDR3. V was clipped by 3 bases and J by 7 bases, with 9 bases between them. Per the germline V gene, CDR1 is KGHSH and CDR2 is LQKENI. This CDR3 is CASSPAGGGELFF. The DNA for the CDR3 is TGTGCCAGCTCACCGGCGGGCGGCGGGGAGCTGTTTTTT.

This sequence joins TRBV5-1 and TRBJ1-3, with D maybe TRBD1 (6 bases). Trimming removed 1 base at V and 3 bases at J, with 8 bases between. CDR3 length equals 14 residues. The V gene's germline CDR1 is SGHRS and CDR2 YFSETQ. DNA of the CDR3: TGCGCCAGCAGCTTGACAGGGTTTGGAAACACCATATATTTT. This codes for CASSLTGFGNTIYF.

This clone turned up a few times. The rearrangement uses TRBV4-1 and TRBJ1-2; D call uncertain. Germline CDR1 MGHRA, CDR2 YSYEKL. The CDR3 has 15 residues. The V end was cut by 1 base, the J end by 7 bases, with 16 bases between. CDR3 region: CASSQAMGSPFGYTF. In nucleotides, the CDR3 is TGCGCCAGCAGCCAAGCTATGGGGAGTCCCTTTGGCTACACCTTC.

The chain carries TRBV5-1 and TRBJ1-6; 7 bases fit TRBD1. V shed 1 base, J shed 9 bases, and the junction held 7 bases outside the gene matches. Per germline, CDR1 SGHRS and CDR2 YFSETQ. The CDR3 is 15 amino acids. The CDR3 here is CASSLIRQGGSPLHF. CDR3 coding DNA: TGCGCCAGCAGCTTGATTCGACAGGGTGGTTCACCCCTCCACTTT.

The CDR3 is CASSEAQGVGWNTEAFF. The CDR3 region has the DNA TGCGCCAGCAGCGAAGCCCAAGGGGTTGGGTGGAACACTGAAGCTTTCTTT. The chain carries TRBV5-1 and TRBJ1-1; TRBD1 might be the D (5 bases). Germline CDR1 reads SGHRS; CDR2 reads YFSETQ. The CDR3 is 17 amino acids. V dropped 4 bases and J dropped 1 base, with 20 bases sitting between them.

This clone was observed a few times. J is TRBJ2-5 and V is TRBV7-9; 7 bases align to TRBD2. The germline V gene encodes CDR1 SEHNR and CDR2 FQNEAQ (reference sequence). The length of the CDR3 is 17 residues. Trimming cost V 5 bases and J 5 bases; bases outside gene matches: 17. The chain's CDR3 is CASSLPAGEIGGETQYF. The CDR3 nucleotides are TGTGCCAGCAGCCTACCGGCGGGGGAGATCGGGGGTGAGACCCAGTACTTC.

V gene TRBV29-1 combines with J gene TRBJ2-7; TRBD1 agrees at 7 bases. This CDR3 is 12 amino acids long. Germline CDR1 is SQVTM and CDR2 is ANQGSEA. CDR3 sequence reads: CSVGDRYYEQYF. The DNA for the CDR3 is TGCAGTGTGGGGGACAGATACTACGAGCAGTACTTC.

V gene TRBV19 combines with J gene TRBJ1-2; D unresolved. The germline gives CDR1 LNHDA, CDR2 SQIVND (reference sequence). The CDR3 length is 11 residues. With 5 bases removed from V and 4 bases from J, the gap between germline ends came to 5 bases. The CDR3 DNA reads TGTGCCAGTAGTTTTAGCTATGGCTACACCTTC. It yields the protein CASSFSYGYTF.

The V and J genes are TRBV5-4 and TRBJ2-2, with 8 nucleotides matching TRBD2. J lost 1 base, V lost 4 bases, and 12 bases had no gene match. CDR3 length: 18 residues. Looked up from germline, CDR1 is SGHNT and CDR2 is YYREEE (reference sequence). The CDR3 region has the DNA TGTGCCAGCAGCGACATATGGGCGCGGGGGGAGAACACCGGGGAGCTGTTTTTT. It yields the protein CASSDIWARGENTGELFF.

J is TRBJ2-7 and V is TRBV7-2, with 7 positions matching TRBD2. The germline V gene has CDR1 SGHTA and CDR2 FQGNSA. This CDR3 contains 15 residues. V lost 2 bases, J lost 2 bases, and 6 bases stayed unmatched. The CDR3 protein is CASSLSTSAAYEQYF. CDR3 nucleotides: TGTGCCAGCAGCTTAAGTACTAGCGCCGCCTACGAGCAGTACTTC.

This chain joins TRBV27 and TRBJ2-3; unclear D gene. Germline V gene lookup returns CDR1 MNHEY and CDR2 SMNVEV (reference sequence). The CDR3 contains 13 residues. Trimming pared 6 bases from V and 0 bases from J, leaving 7 bases between. This chain's CDR3 is CASRIYSTDTQYF. CDR3 nucleotide sequence: TGTGCCAGCAGGATCTATAGCACAGATACGCAGTATTTT.

The rearrangement joins TRBV7-9 to TRBJ2-4; a weak D match, TRBD1 (6 bases). Between the trimmed V and J ends, which lost 5 bases and 1 base, there was a span of 21 bases. This CDR3 comprises 18 residues. CDR1 SEHNR and CDR2 FQNEAQ come from the germline V gene (reference sequence). The CDR3 DNA follows: TGTGCCAGCAGCGGCCGGGACACCGTCGATACGGCCAAAAACATTCAGTACTTC. Amino acid sequence: CASSGRDTVDTAKNIQYF.